Each of the 24 T cell receptor beta chains below was sequenced from the same sample in a study of cytomegalovirus exposure and HLA in healthy donors. The PCR had 60 Vbeta and 13 Jbeta primers. Libraries were prepared by immunoSEQ multiplex PCR; TCRdb keeps only in-frame clonotypes and omits some of them. This table has approximately 120,000 clones, 80% appearing once. The sample consisted of PBMCs. The receptors derive from a female donor in good health and CMV-seronegative.

The rearrangement links TRBV7-9 to TRBJ2-3; TRBD1 is a possible D gene (6 bases). Deletions cut 5 bases from V and 8 bases from J, with 17 bases between. Germline V gives CDR1 SEHNR, CDR2 FQNEAQ (reference sequence). The CDR3 totals 14 residues. The CDR3 loop is CASSQATGLVTQYF. The CDR3 DNA reads TGTGCCAGCAGCCAAGCAACAGGGCTAGTTACGCAGTATTTT.

The chain uses TRBV28 and TRBJ1-1; 11 bases line up with TRBD1. Germline values: CDR1 MDHEN, CDR2 SYDVKM. There are 19 residues in the CDR3. V dropped 2 bases and J dropped 4; count of bases not matched to a gene: 15. The DNA for the CDR3 is TGTGCCAGCAGTTTAGTGACGCGGACAGGGGGCGGATTGGGCACTGAAGCTTTCTTT. This encodes CASSLVTRTGGGLGTEAFF.

This chain joins TRBV5-1 and TRBJ2-6; D not certain. Germline lookup yields CDR1 SGHRS and CDR2 YFSETQ. The CDR3 is 16 amino acids. V gave up 5 bases and J gave up 0 bases, with 12 bases separating them. The CDR3 DNA reads as TGCGCCAGCAGTGAGACAAGGCTCTCTGGGGCCAACGTCCTGACTTTC. Translation gives CASSETRLSGANVLTF.

The chain carries TRBV20-1 and TRBJ1-1; 7 bases line up with TRBD1. The CDR3 runs 11 residues. V shed 6 bases and J 10 bases; nucleotides not matched to a gene: 8. Germline-derived CDR1 and CDR2 are DFQATT and SNEGSKA (reference sequence). DNA of the CDR3: TGCAGTGCAAACCGGGACAGACGAGCTTTCTTT. Translation: CSANRDRRAFF.

The chain employs TRBV5-1 and TRBJ2-6; 13 nucleotides agree with TRBD2. Trimming cost V 4 bases and J 2 bases; bases outside gene matches: 9. The germline V gene has CDR1 SGHRS and CDR2 YFSETQ. This CDR3 spans 19 amino acids. The CDR3 nucleotides are TGCGCCAGCAGCCGCAAGACTAGCGGGGGGTCTCCTGGGGCCAACGTCCTGACTTTC. Residues: CASSRKTSGGSPGANVLTF.

The J gene is TRBJ2-3, the V gene TRBV7-8; D might be TRBD2 (5 bases). V lost 3 bases to trimming and J lost 8 bases, with 18 bases between them. Germline-derived CDR1 and CDR2 are SGHVS and FQNEAQ. This CDR3 is built from 15 residues. In DNA form, the CDR3 reads TGTGCCAGCAGCTTTGTGTCTGGAGGTTCTGGTACGCAGTATTTT. Amino acid sequence: CASSFVSGGSGTQYF.

The chain is built from TRBV5-1 and TRBJ2-3; 8 bases align to TRBD2. The CDR3 totals 14 residues. Germline V gene sequence: CDR1 SGHRS, CDR2 YFSETQ. V shed 6 bases, J shed 5 bases, and the junction held 8 bases outside the gene matches. The CDR3 loop is CASKLTGGRDTQYF. CDR3 sequence (DNA): TGCGCCAGCAAATTGACGGGAGGGCGAGATACGCAGTATTTT.

This rearrangement joins TRBV9 to TRBJ2-2; 9 nucleotides agree with TRBD2. The V gene end was trimmed by 0 bases and the J gene end by 3 bases; junction bases not matched to a gene: 6. CDR1 is SGDLS, CDR2 YYNGEE, per germline. The length of the CDR3 is 17 residues. The CDR3 region is CASSVGGRGGYTGELFF. The DNA for the CDR3 is TGTGCCAGCAGCGTAGGGGGGCGGGGGGGTTACACCGGGGAGCTGTTTTTT.

This rearrangement joins TRBV28 to TRBJ2-3; TRBD2 aligns across 12 bases. J lost 2 bases, V lost 4 bases, and 13 bases had no gene match. In germline, CDR1 is MDHEN, CDR2 SYDVKM. The CDR3 has 19 residues. The CDR3 sequence: CASSSTPGLAGKYTDTQYF. CDR3 nucleotides: TGTGCCAGCAGTTCCACACCGGGACTAGCGGGCAAATACACAGATACGCAGTATTTT.

The chain employs TRBV19 and TRBJ2-7; 8 bases are shared with TRBD2. CDR3 length: 14 residues. The germline V gene encodes CDR1 LNHDA and CDR2 SQIVND (reference sequence). The V segment lost 2 bases and the J segment 5 bases; nucleotides outside the gene matches: 5. Written as DNA, the CDR3 is TGTGCCAGTAGTATAATAGGGACTAGAGACGAGCAGTACTTC. This codes for CASSIIGTRDEQYF.

The gene calls are TRBV28 and TRBJ2-3, with TRBD1 identical over 10 bases. This CDR3 region has 16 residues. V gave up 1 base and J gave up 4 bases; unmatched junction bases: 5. CDR1 and CDR2 from the germline V gene are MDHEN and SYDVKM. This CDR3 reads CASSLLGTGVADTQYF. Here the CDR3 DNA reads TGTGCCAGCAGTTTATTGGGGACAGGGGTTGCAGATACGCAGTATTTT.

This chain connects TRBV18 to TRBJ1-6, with D uncertain. Germline V gives CDR1 KGHSH, CDR2 LQKENI. Between the trimmed V and J ends, which lost 6 bases and 10 bases, there was a span of 10 bases. The CDR3 spans 12 residues. The CDR3 coding sequence is TGTGCCAGCTCGCCCGGTCAATCACCCCTCCACTTT. This codes for CASSPGQSPLHF. Variable domain in full (rest from reference TRBV18 and TRBJ1-6): NAGVMQNPRHLVRRRGQEARLRCSPMKGHSHVYWYRQLPEEGLKFMVYLQKENIIDESGMPKERFSAEFPKEGPSILRIQQVVRGDSAAYFCASSPGQSPLHFGNGTRLTVT.

To note about this clone: The junction differs from germline at one of its ends, possibly a read error. Other DNA sequences of this sample code for an identical CDR3. The V and J genes are TRBV6-4 and TRBJ2-2, with TRBD1 matching over 11 bases. The CDR3 is 19 residues long. CDR1 is MRHNA, CDR2 SNTAGT, per germline. This CDR3 is CASSSLPGQGELNTGELFF. In DNA, the CDR3 is TGTGCTAGCAGTTCACTACCGGGACAGGGGGAATTGAACACCGGGGAGCTGTTTTTT.

The gene calls are TRBV28 and TRBJ2-1, with TRBD2 matching over 7 bases. Germline V gene sequence: CDR1 MDHEN, CDR2 SYDVKM. V was clipped by 3 bases and J by 3 bases; unmatched bases: 5. The CDR3 runs 15 residues. The CDR3 here is CASSLTLARYNEQFF. CDR3 in DNA: TGTGCCAGCAGTTTGACACTAGCGCGCTACAATGAGCAGTTCTTC.

The V gene is TRBV5-1, the J gene TRBJ2-5; 8 bases map to TRBD1. The CDR3 sequence is 16 residues long. The germline V gene has CDR1 SGHRS and CDR2 YFSETQ. The V and J ends lost 0 bases and 0 bases, in that order; junction bases with no gene match: 4. The CDR3 DNA reads as TGCGCCAGCAGCTTGGTGGGACAGGCGAACCAAGAGACCCAGTACTTC. This translates into CASSLVGQANQETQYF.

This clone was found once. The V gene is TRBV27, the J gene TRBJ2-1; TRBD2 agrees at 9 bases. The CDR3 consists of 14 residues. The trim removed 7 bases at V and 10 bases at J, leaving 11 bases unmatched. Germline V gene data show CDR1 as MNHEY and CDR2 as SMNVEV (reference sequence). CDR3 DNA: TGTGCCAGCATAAACTCGCGGGGGGGCAGGGAGCAGTTCTTC. It is translated as CASINSRGGREQFF.

This clone was picked up a small number of times. In DNA form, the CDR3 reads TGTGCCAGCAGTGCTATCAGGGGTGGGGGGGCCAATTCACCCCTCCACTTT. Amino acid sequence: CASSAIRGGGANSPLHF. The J gene is TRBJ1-6, the V gene TRBV2, with D tentatively TRBD1 (6 bases). The CDR3 consists of 17 residues. CDR1 SNHLY and CDR2 FYNNEI come from the germline V gene. V was cut by 4 bases and J by 7 bases, with 20 bases left in between.

The genes are TRBV5-4 and TRBJ2-7, with 9 bases aligning to TRBD1. The germline V gene has CDR1 SGHNT and CDR2 YYREEE (reference sequence). The CDR3 runs 15 residues. The V and J ends lost 4 bases and 2 bases, in that order; junction bases with no gene match: 7. This chain's CDR3 is CASSRGQGAPYEQYF. As DNA, the CDR3 is TGTGCCAGCAGCAGGGGACAGGGAGCGCCCTACGAGCAGTACTTC.

This clone was seen more than once but under ten times. The chain employs TRBV6-1 and TRBJ2-2; D remains ambiguous. Trimming took off 11 bases at V and 1 base at J, with 11 bases between the two ends. The CDR3 consists of 13 residues. Germline assignment: CDR1 MNHNS and CDR2 SASEGT. Here the CDR3 DNA reads TGTGCCGGATTAGACTTGAACACCGGGGAGCTGTTTTTT. It specifies CAGLDLNTGELFF.

This clone was detected once. This sequence joins TRBV7-3 and TRBJ2-7; D perhaps matches TRBD1 (5 bases). This CDR3 contains 16 residues. The V and J ends lost 1 base and 4 bases respectively, with 17 bases between them. Germline loops: CDR1 SGHTA, CDR2 FQGTGA. The DNA for the CDR3 is TGTGCCAGCAGCTTAAGCGCGGAAGGGGCAGGGTACGAGCAGTACTTC. This sequence encodes CASSLSAEGAGYEQYF.

The gene calls are TRBV11-2 and TRBJ1-1, with no clear D. This CDR3 has 20 amino acids. Germline CDR1 is SGHAT and CDR2 is FQNNGV. Trimming shortened V by 0 bases and J by 0 bases, and 23 bases separated the two germline ends. The CDR3 protein is CASSLETQRAHRFMNTEAFF. CDR3 in DNA: TGTGCCAGCAGCTTAGAAACTCAGAGGGCACACCGGTTCATGAACACTGAAGCTTTCTTT.

This clone has more than one count but fewer than ten. The CDR3 nucleotides read TGTGCCAGCAGCCCACGGGAGGGGGCATCCTACGAGCAGTACTTC. Translating it yields CASSPREGASYEQYF. The J gene is TRBJ2-7, the V gene TRBV7-8; TRBD2 might be the D (8 bases). Germline V gene sequence: CDR1 SGHVS, CDR2 FQNEAQ. The CDR3 contains 15 residues. The V and J ends lost 5 bases and 1 base respectively, with 15 bases between them.

This chain joins TRBV6-1 and TRBJ1-2; perhaps TRBD1 as D (5 bases). Germline CDR1 MNHNS, CDR2 SASEGT. This CDR3 is built from 11 residues. Trimming took off 8 bases at V and 7 bases at J, with 11 bases between the two ends. The CDR3 spells CASGYRGGYTF. The CDR3 DNA follows: TGTGCCAGCGGATATAGGGGTGGCTACACCTTC.

J is TRBJ2-5 and V is TRBV6-5, with D unclear. The DNA matches TRBJ2-7 better at its end, which makes the J call doubtful. Germline lookup yields CDR1 MNHEY and CDR2 SVGAGI. This CDR3 spans 15 amino acids. The CDR3 nucleotides are TGTGCCAGCAGTTACGCAGGCGAGACGGCCTACGAGCAGTACTTC. Protein sequence: CASSYAGETAYEQYF.